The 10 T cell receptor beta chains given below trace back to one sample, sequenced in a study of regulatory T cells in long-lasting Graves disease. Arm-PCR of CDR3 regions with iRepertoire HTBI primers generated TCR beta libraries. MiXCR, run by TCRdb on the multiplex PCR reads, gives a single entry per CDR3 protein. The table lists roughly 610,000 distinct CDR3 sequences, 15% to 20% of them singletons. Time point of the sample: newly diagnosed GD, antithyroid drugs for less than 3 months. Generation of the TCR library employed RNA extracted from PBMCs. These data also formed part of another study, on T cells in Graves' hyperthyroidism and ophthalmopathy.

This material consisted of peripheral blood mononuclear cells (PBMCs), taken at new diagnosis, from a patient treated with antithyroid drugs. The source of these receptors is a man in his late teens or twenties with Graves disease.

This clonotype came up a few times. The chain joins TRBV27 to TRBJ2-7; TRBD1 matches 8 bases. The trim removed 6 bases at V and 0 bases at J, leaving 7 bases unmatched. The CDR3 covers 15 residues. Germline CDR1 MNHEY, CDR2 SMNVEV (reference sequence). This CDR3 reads CASRLGQASSYEQYF. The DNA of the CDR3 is TGTGCCAGCAGGCTGGGACAGGCCAGCTCCTACGAGCAGTACTTC.

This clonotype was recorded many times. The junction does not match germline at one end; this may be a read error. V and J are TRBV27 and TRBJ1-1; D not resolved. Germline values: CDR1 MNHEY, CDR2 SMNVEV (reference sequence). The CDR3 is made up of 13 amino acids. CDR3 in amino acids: CASSVSMNTEAFF. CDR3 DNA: TGTGCCAGCAGTGTATCGATGAACACTGAAGCTTTCTTT.

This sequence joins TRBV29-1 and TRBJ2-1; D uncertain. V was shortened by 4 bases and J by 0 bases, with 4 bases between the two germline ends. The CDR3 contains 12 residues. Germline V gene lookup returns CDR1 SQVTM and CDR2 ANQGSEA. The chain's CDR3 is CSVVSSYNEQFF. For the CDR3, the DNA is TGCAGCGTTGTGAGCTCCTACAATGAGCAGTTCTTC.

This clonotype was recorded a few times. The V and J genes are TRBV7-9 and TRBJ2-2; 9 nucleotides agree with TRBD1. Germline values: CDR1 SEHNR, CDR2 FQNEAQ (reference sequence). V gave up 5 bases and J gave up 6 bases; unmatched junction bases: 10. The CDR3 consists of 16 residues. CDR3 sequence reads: CASSLPGQGVSGELFF. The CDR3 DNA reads TGTGCCAGCAGCCTCCCGGGACAGGGTGTTTCCGGGGAGCTGTTTTTT.

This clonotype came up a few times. The CDR3 DNA follows: TGCAGCGCAGCCGGGGGGGGTAAAAGCCCGTACAATGAGCAGTTCTTC. It specifies CSAAGGGKSPYNEQFF. V gene TRBV29-1 combines with J gene TRBJ2-1; TRBD2 matches 8 bases. Trimming at V came to 7 bases and at J to 4 bases, leaving 15 bases not matched to a gene. The germline V gene has CDR1 SQVTM and CDR2 ANQGSEA. The CDR3 totals 16 residues.

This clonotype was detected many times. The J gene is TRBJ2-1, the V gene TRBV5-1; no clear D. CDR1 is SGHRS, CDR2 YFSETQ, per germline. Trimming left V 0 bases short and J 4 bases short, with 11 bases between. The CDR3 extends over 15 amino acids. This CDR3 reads CASSLDAADYNEQFF. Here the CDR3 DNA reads TGCGCCAGCAGCTTGGATGCTGCAGATTACAATGAGCAGTTCTTC.

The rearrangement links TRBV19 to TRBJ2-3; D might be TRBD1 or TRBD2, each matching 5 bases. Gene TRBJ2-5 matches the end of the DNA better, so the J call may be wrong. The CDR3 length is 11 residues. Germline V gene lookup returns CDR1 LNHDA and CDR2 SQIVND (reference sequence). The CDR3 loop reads CASSNEGPQYF. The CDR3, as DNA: TGTGCCAGTAGCAACGAGGGACCCCAGTACTTC.

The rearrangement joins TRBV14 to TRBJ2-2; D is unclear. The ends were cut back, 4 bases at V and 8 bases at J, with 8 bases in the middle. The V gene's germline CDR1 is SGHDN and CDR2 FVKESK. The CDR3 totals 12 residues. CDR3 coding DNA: TGTGCCAGCAGCCTCCTGGTAGGGGAGCTGTTTTTT. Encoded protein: CASSLLVGELFF.

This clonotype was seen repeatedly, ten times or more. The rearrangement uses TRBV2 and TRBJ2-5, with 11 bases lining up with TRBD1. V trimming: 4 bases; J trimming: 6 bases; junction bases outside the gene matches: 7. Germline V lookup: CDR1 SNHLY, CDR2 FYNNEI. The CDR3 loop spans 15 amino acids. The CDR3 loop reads CASSAGTGGMKTQYF. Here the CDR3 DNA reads TGTGCCAGCAGTGCTGGGACAGGGGGTATGAAGACCCAGTACTTC. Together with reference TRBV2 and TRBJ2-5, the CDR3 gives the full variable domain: EPEVTQTPSHQVTQMGQEVILRCVPISNHLYFYWYRQILGQKVEFLVSFYNNEISEKSEIFDDQFSVERPDGSNFTLKIRSTKLEDSAMYFCASSAGTGGMKTQYFGPGTRLLVL.

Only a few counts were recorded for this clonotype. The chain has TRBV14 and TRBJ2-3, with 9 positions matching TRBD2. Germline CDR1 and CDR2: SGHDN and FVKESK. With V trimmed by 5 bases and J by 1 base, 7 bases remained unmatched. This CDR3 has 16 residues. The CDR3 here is CASSTRLAVRTDTQYF. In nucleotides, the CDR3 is TGTGCCAGCAGCACACGACTAGCGGTACGCACAGATACGCAGTATTTT.